The TCR beta chain under discussion was sequenced for a study of stem cell transplantation in POMP-related autoinflammatory disease. As for the study in general: Before transplant: CD4+ naive skewing, low CD8+ proportions, reduced cytokine secretion. Study results and caveats: A trend toward lower repertoire diversity and greater clonality appeared in every analyzed T-cell subset of PRAID patients. In PRAID patients, the number of distinct TRB V-J gene pairings was restricted.

The table came from immunoSEQ multiplex PCR; TCRdb's copy has only in-frame clones and leaves some out. The sample shows about 11,000 clones, around 87% of them seen only once. As for this clone: Its antigen is currently unknown.

The CDR3 covers 16 residues. Per germline, CDR1 GTSNPN and CDR2 SVGIG (reference sequence). V shed 1 base and J 4 bases; nucleotides not matched to a gene: 6. This rearrangement joins TRBV30 to TRBJ1-5; 11 bases are shared with TRBD1. This TCR was sampled from a human donor with POMP-related autoinflammation and immune dysregulation (PRAID). Source: CD8+ T cells from PBMCs, taken before stem cell transplantation. The CDR3 reads CAWSEPGQGVNQPQHF. CDR3 sequence (DNA): TGTGCCTGGAGTGAACCGGGACAGGGGGTTAATCAGCCCCAGCATTTT.